These 27 T cell receptor beta chains came from one sample sequenced in a study of graft-versus-host responses after intestinal transplantation (dated by TCRdb to 2020 to 2022). The library was built by means of the immunoSEQ multiplex PCR assay. The source is immuneACCESS, and TCRdb retained only in-frame sequences with V and J called. Part of the clones is not carried over; for the studies checked, unresolved V genes explain less than half of this, and the remainder is unexplained. This sample comprises some 100,000 clones, just over 90% of them detected only once. Under 6.5% of the sample is held by the ten biggest clonotypes. What this sample's time point label stands for: cells obtained before transplantation from donor or recipient. No cognate antigen is known for these TCRs. The sequencing used unstimulated CD8+ T cells sorted from spleen or lymph node cells, collected before intestinal transplant. All receptors come from a human donor who received an intestinal transplant.

CDR3 coding DNA: TGTGCCAGCAGCGGGCCTCCATTCACAGATACGCAGTATTTT. Amino acid sequence: CASSGPPFTDTQYF. The chain links TRBV11-2 to TRBJ2-3; no firm D call. The V gene's germline CDR1 is SGHAT and CDR2 FQNNGV. The V gene lost 5 bases and the J gene lost 2 bases, with 11 bases spanning the gap. The CDR3 consists of 14 residues.

The chain employs TRBV19 and TRBJ1-6; D gene ambiguous. The CDR3 contains 17 residues. Trimming shortened V by 4 bases and J by 0 bases, and 13 bases separated the two germline ends. The germline CDR1 and CDR2 sequences are LNHDA and SQIVND (reference sequence). The CDR3 region is CASSTRVLTSYNSPLHF. CDR3 bases: TGTGCCAGTAGTACCCGGGTTCTCACCTCCTATAATTCACCCCTCCACTTT.

The rearrangement uses TRBV10-1 and TRBJ1-1; no definite D call. V was pared by 7 bases and J by 1 base, with 10 bases between. Germline V gene data show CDR1 as WNHNN and CDR2 as SYGVQD (reference sequence). This CDR3 is built from 13 residues. Here the CDR3 reads CASIPRPNTEAFF. The CDR3 DNA follows: TGCGCCAGCATACCCAGACCGAACACTGAAGCTTTCTTT.

The chain has TRBV19 and TRBJ1-1; D is unresolved. V lost 10 bases to trimming and J lost 0 bases, with 12 bases between them. The CDR3 has 13 residues. Per germline, CDR1 LNHDA and CDR2 SQIVND (reference sequence). The CDR3 DNA reads as TGTGCCACCCAATCATCAGTGAACACTGAAGCTTTCTTT. Protein product: CATQSSVNTEAFF.

The CDR3 loop is CASSGPIGTDTYEQYF. The CDR3 DNA reads as TGCGCCAGCAGCGGGCCCATCGGGACAGATACCTACGAGCAGTACTTC. The chain recombines TRBV5-1 with TRBJ2-7; 7 bases fit TRBD1. V trimming: 4 bases; J trimming: 2 bases; junction bases outside the gene matches: 12. The CDR3 consists of 16 residues. The germline V gene has CDR1 SGHRS and CDR2 YFSETQ.

The chain combines TRBV19 with TRBJ1-5; D call uncertain. Trimming cost V 3 bases and J 0 bases, with 9 bases left between them. The CDR3 totals 15 residues. Germline V CDR1 and CDR2: LNHDA, SQIVND (reference sequence). CDR3: CASSIELYSNQPQHF. CDR3 nucleotide sequence: TGTGCCAGTAGTATCGAACTGTATAGCAATCAGCCCCAGCATTTT.

Of note for this clone: Sequence at one end of the junction differs from germline and may be a read error. The chain is built from TRBV18 and TRBJ1-4; D not resolved. Germline lookup yields CDR1 KGHSH and CDR2 LQKENI. This CDR3 comprises 18 residues. The CDR3 here is CASSPLGQAGMTNEKLFF. The DNA for the CDR3 is TGTGCCAGCTCCCCACTTGGGCAGGCGGGTATGACTAATGAAAAACTGTTTTTT.

The chain is built from TRBV9 and TRBJ2-1; a weak D match, TRBD2 (5 bases). This CDR3 region has 15 residues. V lost 0 bases to trimming and J lost 8 bases, with 15 bases between them. From germline, CDR1 is SGDLS and CDR2 YYNGEE. In DNA, the CDR3 is TGTGCCAGCAGCGTAGCCTCTTTACCTAGCTATGAGCAGTTCTTC. Translated: CASSVASLPSYEQFF. The variable domain in full, with the rest retrieved from reference TRBV9 and TRBJ2-1, is DSGVTQTPKHLITATGQRVTLRCSPRSGDLSVYWYQQSLDQGLQFLIQYYNGEERAKGNILERFSAQQFPDLHSELNLSSLELGDSALYFCASSVASLPSYEQFFGPGTRLTVL.

J is TRBJ1-1 and V is TRBV7-6, with TRBD1 as a possible D gene (6 bases). This CDR3 has 16 amino acids. Between the trimmed V and J ends, which lost 2 bases and 4 bases, there was a span of 17 bases. Germline V gives CDR1 SGHVS, CDR2 FNYEAQ. CDR3 bases: TGTGCCAGCAGCTTACCCTCGGAGGGGGGCCCCACTGAAGCTTTCTTT. It is translated as CASSLPSEGGPTEAFF.

This clone has a handful of counts. This chain links TRBV6-4 with TRBJ2-1; 9 bases align to TRBD2. V lost 5 bases and J lost 4; bases outside the gene matches: 9. This CDR3 comprises 16 residues. Germline values: CDR1 MRHNA, CDR2 SNTAGT. CDR3 bases: TGTGCCAGCAGTCCTTCCGTAGCGGGGGCGTACAATGAGCAGTTCTTC. This encodes CASSPSVAGAYNEQFF.

The gene calls are TRBV15 and TRBJ2-7; D gene unclear. The CDR3 loop spans 14 amino acids. The V and J ends lost 0 bases and 2 bases respectively, with 8 bases between them. In germline, CDR1 is LNHNV, CDR2 YYDKDF (reference sequence). In nucleotides, the CDR3 is TGTGCCACCAGCAGAGAAGCTTGGCCCTACGAGCAGTACTTC. Protein: CATSREAWPYEQYF. The variable domain in full, completed from reference TRBV15 and TRBJ2-7, reads DAMVIQNPRYQVTQFGKPVTLSCSQTLNHNVMYWYQQKSSQAPKLLFHYYDKDFNNEADTPDNFQSRRPNTSFCFLDIRSPGLGDTAMYLCATSREAWPYEQYFGPGTRLTVT.

The J gene is TRBJ2-1, the V gene TRBV9; 14 bases match TRBD2. CDR1 is SGDLS and CDR2 is YYNGEE in the germline V gene. The CDR3 has 17 residues. Trimming took 0 bases from V and 9 from J; bases not matched to a gene: 8. In DNA form, the CDR3 reads TGTGCCAGCAGCGTAGGGGGACTAGCGGGAGTCTTGGGTGAGCAGTTCTTC. Protein product: CASSVGGLAGVLGEQFF.

The chain joins TRBV6-4 to TRBJ2-1; D not certain. The CDR3 runs 18 residues. Germline V CDR1 and CDR2: MRHNA, SNTAGT. Trimming took off 5 bases at V and 4 bases at J, with 24 bases between the two ends. The CDR3, as DNA: TGTGCCAGCAGTCGCTCCGCGTTGCCAGACAACTCTTACAATGAGCAGTTCTTC. Translated, it gives CASSRSALPDNSYNEQFF.

V is TRBV7-2 and J is TRBJ2-5; no firm D call. The germline gives CDR1 SGHTA, CDR2 FQGNSA. V was pared by 5 bases and J by 5 bases, with 21 bases between. The CDR3 has 16 residues. The DNA for the CDR3 is TGTGCCAGCAGCCCTCCCCCCCTAGTTGGGTATGAGACCCAGTACTTC. As protein: CASSPPPLVGYETQYF.

The genes are TRBV9 and TRBJ2-1; D unresolved. The CDR3 is 15 amino acids. Trimming took off 1 base at V and 0 bases at J, with 8 bases between the two ends. The germline CDR1 and CDR2 sequences are SGDLS and YYNGEE. CDR3 region: CASSVLTSSYNEQFF. CDR3 nucleotide sequence: TGTGCCAGCAGCGTACTTACCAGCTCCTACAATGAGCAGTTCTTC.

This clone has only one observation. The chain has TRBV5-6 and TRBJ1-5; D is possibly TRBD1 (6 bases). CDR3 length equals 16 residues. Trimming removed 4 bases from V and 3 bases from J, with 17 bases in between. Germline lookup yields CDR1 SGHDT and CDR2 YYEEEE. CDR3 sequence reads: CASSVLRRGLNQPQHF. The DNA of the CDR3 is TGTGCCAGCAGCGTACTACGCAGGGGCCTCAATCAGCCCCAGCATTTT.

The chain joins TRBV27 to TRBJ2-5; D gene uncertain. CDR3 length: 14 residues. V was cut by 5 bases and J by 1 base, with 11 bases left in between. Germline V gene lookup returns CDR1 MNHEY and CDR2 SMNVEV (reference sequence). The CDR3 here is CASSPRTLQETQYF. CDR3 in DNA: TGTGCCAGCAGTCCCCGGACCCTCCAAGAGACCCAGTACTTC.

The gene calls are TRBV6-5 and TRBJ1-1; perhaps TRBD1 as D (5 bases). The V and J ends lost 4 bases and 3 bases respectively, with 6 bases between them. CDR1 and CDR2 (germline): MNHEY, SVGAGI. The length of the CDR3 is 12 residues. CDR3 region: CASSWGDTEAFF. The CDR3 region has the DNA TGTGCCAGCAGTTGGGGGGACACTGAAGCTTTCTTT.

The chain has TRBV13 and TRBJ1-6; TRBD1 might be the D (6 bases). The CDR3 covers 15 residues. The ends were cut back, 2 bases at V and 15 bases at J, with 20 bases in the middle. Germline V gene lookup returns CDR1 PRHDT and CDR2 FYEKMQ (reference sequence). The CDR3 bases are TGTGCCAGCAGCTTAATGTTGGACAGCCCTTCTTACCTCCACTTT. Translation gives CASSLMLDSPSYLHF.

The CDR3 coding sequence is TGCGCCAGCAGCCAAGGCGACGTCCGCTCCTACAATGAGCAGTTCTTC. Translation gives CASSQGDVRSYNEQFF. V gene TRBV4-3 combines with J gene TRBJ2-1; D is undetermined. V lost 1 base and J lost 0, with 10 bases in between. Germline assignment: CDR1 LGHNA and CDR2 YSLEER. The CDR3 loop spans 16 amino acids.

This sequence joins TRBV9 and TRBJ2-3; D possibly corresponds to TRBD1 (6 bases). The germline V and J ends were trimmed by 3 bases and 7 bases, with 18 bases remaining between them. Germline V gives CDR1 SGDLS, CDR2 YYNGEE. This CDR3 has 15 residues. CDR3: CASSARQDSTYTQYF. CDR3 DNA: TGTGCCAGCAGCGCCCGACAGGATTCGACTTATACGCAGTATTTT. The whole variable domain, filled in from reference TRBV9 and TRBJ2-3, reads DSGVTQTPKHLITATGQRVTLRCSPRSGDLSVYWYQQSLDQGLQFLIQYYNGEERAKGNILERFSAQQFPDLHSELNLSSLELGDSALYFCASSARQDSTYTQYFGPGTRLTVL.

The chain combines TRBV7-3 with TRBJ2-5, with D possibly being TRBD2 (5 bases). This CDR3 has 14 residues. Germline loops: CDR1 SGHTA, CDR2 FQGTGA. The V and J ends lost 2 bases and 5 bases respectively, with 12 bases between them. The chain's CDR3 is CASSLDSGLETQYF. The CDR3 coding sequence is TGTGCCAGCAGCTTAGATTCAGGACTGGAGACCCAGTACTTC.

The J gene is TRBJ2-1, the V gene TRBV6-1, with D uncertain. V was pared by 8 bases and J by 3 bases, with 8 bases between. The CDR3 spans 12 residues. Germline V gene data show CDR1 as MNHNS and CDR2 as SASEGT. CDR3 amino acids: CASSYSYNEQFF. The CDR3 DNA reads as TGTGCCAGCTCTTATAGCTACAATGAGCAGTTCTTC.

This clone was seen only once. The chain joins TRBV6-5 to TRBJ2-4; perhaps TRBD1 as D (5 bases). Germline V gene sequence: CDR1 MNHEY, CDR2 SVGAGI. Trimming left V 0 bases short and J 7 bases short, with 16 bases between. The CDR3 loop spans 16 amino acids. Here the CDR3 reads CASSYSSLMTANIQYF. Here the CDR3 DNA reads TGTGCCAGCAGTTACTCGAGTTTGATGACAGCGAACATTCAGTACTTC.

The chain uses TRBV4-1 and TRBJ1-2, with D maybe TRBD1 (6 bases). The CDR3 covers 13 residues. The germline CDR1 and CDR2 sequences are MGHRA and YSYEKL. V shed 5 bases and J shed 8 bases, with 15 bases lying between them. DNA of the CDR3: TGCGCCAGCAGCTTCCCCAACAGGGTGGGCTACACCTTC. Translated, it gives CASSFPNRVGYTF.

The genes are TRBV7-6 and TRBJ2-3; D is unresolved. Germline CDR1 and CDR2: SGHVS and FNYEAQ. The CDR3 sequence is 13 residues long. Trimming cost V 0 bases and J 2 bases, with 3 bases left between them. CDR3 nucleotide sequence: TGTGCCAGCAGCTTAGCAGCCACAGATACGCAGTATTTT. Amino acids: CASSLAATDTQYF.

The V call is TRBV6-7, the J call TRBJ2-7, with TRBD1 matching 10 bases. TRBV6-7 qualifies as an ORF whose function is uncertain. This CDR3 spans 14 amino acids. The V and J ends lost 6 bases and 4 bases, in that order; junction bases with no gene match: 6. The CDR3 region has the DNA TGTGCCAGCAGATCCCGGGACAGGGGATACGAGCAGTACTTC. It codes for CASRSRDRGYEQYF.